These 10 T cell receptor beta chains were all obtained from the same sample, sequenced in a study of blood T cell repertoires in COVID-19 (dated by TCRdb to 2019 to 2021). The library was generated by the immunoSEQ multiplex PCR assay. TCRdb stores this immuneACCESS table with in-frame sequences only. Part of the clones is absent; in the studies checked, under half of the shortfall reflects unresolved V genes, and no reason is known for the rest. The sample yields approximately 220,000 clones; roughly 80% were counted once. Roughly 8% of the sample belongs to the ten largest clones. The specimen sequenced was peripheral blood. These receptor sequences come from a woman older than 75 with acute or convalescent COVID-19.

The chain employs TRBV5-1 and TRBJ1-1; 10 bases line up with TRBD1. The CDR3 has 15 amino acids. The V gene's germline CDR1 is SGHRS and CDR2 YFSETQ. V lost 3 bases and J lost 3; bases outside the gene matches: 5. CDR3 sequence: CASSSGTGVDTEAFF. The CDR3, as DNA: TGCGCCAGCAGCTCCGGGACAGGGGTGGACACTGAAGCTTTCTTT.

The J gene is TRBJ2-5, the V gene TRBV10-3, with TRBD1 matching 12 bases. V shed 7 bases and J 4 bases; nucleotides not matched to a gene: 4. The CDR3 totals 14 residues. Per the germline V gene, CDR1 is ENHRY and CDR2 is SYGVKD. Written as DNA, the CDR3 is TGTGCCATCAAATTGGGACAGGGGGCAGAGACCCAGTACTTC. Its protein is CAIKLGQGAETQYF.

The genes are TRBV7-2 and TRBJ1-2; 7 nucleotides line up with TRBD1. Germline loops: CDR1 SGHTA, CDR2 FQGNSA. The CDR3 is made up of 15 amino acids. Losses at the gene ends were 1 base for V and 4 bases for J; bases not matched to a gene: 6. CDR3 protein: CASSLDGGQLYGYTF. The DNA of the CDR3 is TGTGCCAGCAGCTTAGATGGGGGACAGCTCTATGGCTACACCTTC.

V is TRBV3-1 (or the pseudogene TRBV3-2) and J is TRBJ1-1; D is ambiguous. The CDR3 sequence is 15 residues long. V was pared by 4 bases and J by 1 base, with 13 bases between. The germline CDR1 and CDR2 sequences are LGHDT and YNNKEL (reference sequence). Written as DNA, the CDR3 is TGTGCCAGCAGCCCGAGAGGAGACCAGAACACTGAAGCTTTCTTT. Its protein product is CASSPRGDQNTEAFF.

This rearrangement joins TRBV18 to TRBJ2-7; 7 bases are shared with TRBD1. The V gene's germline CDR1 is KGHSH and CDR2 LQKENI. Trimming took 5 bases from V and 5 from J; bases not matched to a gene: 6. There are 13 residues in the CDR3. The CDR3 DNA follows: TGTGCCAGCTCAACCTATACAGGGGACGAGCAGTACTTC. It encodes CASSTYTGDEQYF.

This clone has only one observation. This chain's CDR3 is CASSQGVRTEYEQYF. The CDR3 DNA is TGTGCCAGCAGCCAAGGGGTAAGGACAGAATACGAGCAGTACTTC. The genes are TRBV3-1 (or the pseudogene TRBV3-2) and TRBJ2-7, with D possibly matching TRBD1 (6 bases). V lost 1 base to trimming and J lost 4 bases, with 14 bases between them. This CDR3 comprises 15 residues. In germline, CDR1 is LGHDT, CDR2 YNNKEL (reference sequence).

This clone showed up just a few times. The chain recombines TRBV7-9 with TRBJ2-1; 15 nucleotides match TRBD2. The germline V gene encodes CDR1 SEHNR and CDR2 FQNEAQ (reference sequence). V gave up 1 base and J gave up 2 bases; unmatched junction bases: 3. This CDR3 comprises 18 residues. In DNA, the CDR3 is TGTGCCAGCAGCTTAGAGGGGACTAGCGGGAGGACCTACAATGAGCAGTTCTTC. Protein product: CASSLEGTSGRTYNEQFF.

The chain couples TRBV5-5 to TRBJ1-5; D may be TRBD1 (5 bases). The CDR3 extends over 15 amino acids. In germline, CDR1 is SGHKS, CDR2 YYEKEE (reference sequence). V lost 2 bases and J 5 bases, leaving 14 bases between the germline ends. Written as DNA, the CDR3 is TGTGCCAGCAGCTTCCTGGGTGGGGCCGATCAGCCCCAGCATTTT. It codes for CASSFLGGADQPQHF.

The rearrangement joins TRBV7-8 to TRBJ2-6; D possibly corresponds to TRBD1 (5 bases). V was clipped by 1 base and J by 0 bases, with 16 bases between them. The CDR3 is 19 amino acids. The germline gives CDR1 SGHVS, CDR2 FQNEAQ. Written as DNA, the CDR3 is TGTGCCAGCAGCTTAGTGGGCAGGGTGGCACTCTCTGGGGCCAACGTCCTGACTTTC. It translates to CASSLVGRVALSGANVLTF.

Details on this clone: This sample includes further DNA sequences coding for the same CDR3. The V and J genes are TRBV3-1 (or the pseudogene TRBV3-2) and TRBJ1-5; 9 nucleotides match TRBD1. Germline V CDR1 and CDR2: LGHDT, YNNKEL (reference sequence). The CDR3 has 14 residues. Losses at the gene ends were 6 bases for V and 4 bases for J; bases not matched to a gene: 4. CDR3 sequence (DNA): TGTGCCAGCAGGGGGACAGGGTCGAATCAGCCCCAGCATTTT. Residues: CASRGTGSNQPQHF.